These T cell receptor beta chains were read from a single sample in a study of cytomegalovirus exposure and HLA in healthy donors. The table came from immunoSEQ multiplex PCR; TCRdb's copy has only in-frame clones and leaves some out. Of 150,000 to 200,000 clones listed, roughly 77% were seen once; the top ten hold 1.5% to 2%. Input material: PBMCs. These receptors were collected from a young woman in good health and CMV-seronegative. Each CDR3 is given with its conserved first and last residue. Each record gives: clone size, D gene, V gene, J gene, CDR3 DNA, CDR3 protein. The D gene is left open where the match is weak. A row's size may be missing; if present it is once, few, many or a size class.

>.|.|TRBV7-9|TRBJ1-4
TGTGCCAGCGTGGCCCGGGCCCAGGGAGAAAAACTGTTTTTT
CASVARAQGEKLFF
>.|TRBD1|TRBV14|TRBJ1-4
TGTGCCAGCAGCCAAACCGGGACAGCTGCCCCTCGGAATGAAAAACTGTTTTTT
CASSQTGTAAPRNEKLFF
>.|.|TRBV23-1|TRBJ2-1
TGCGCCAGCAGTCGAAATTTGGACACATCCTACAATGAGCAGTTCTTC
CASSRNLDTSYNEQFF
>.|TRBD1|TRBV7-3|TRBJ2-3
TGTGCCAGCAGCCGCGGCGATGGACAGGGGATGACAGATACGCAGTATTTT
CASSRGDGQGMTDTQYF
>.|TRBD2|TRBV6-5|TRBJ2-4
TGTGCCAGCAGCGAAAGCGGGGGGGCTAACATTCAGTACTTC
CASSESGGANIQYF
>once|TRBD2|TRBV7-9|TRBJ2-1
TGTGCCAGCAGCCTCAGTGGACTAGCGGGATTTGAGCAGTTCTTC
CASSLSGLAGFEQFF
>.|.|TRBV19|TRBJ2-3
TGTGCCAGTAGTCCTCAGGGGAGGGCAGATACGCAGTATTTT
CASSPQGRADTQYF
>once|.|TRBV19|TRBJ2-7
TGTGCCAGTCCAGGGGGGACACAGAACTCCTACGAGCAGTACTTC
CASPGGTQNSYEQYF
>once|.|TRBV30|TRBJ1-4
TGTGCCTGGAGTGTTAGGCAGGGGTCAACTAATGAAAAACTGTTTTTT
CAWSVRQGSTNEKLFF
>few|.|TRBV5-1|TRBJ1-1
TGCGCCAGCAGCTTGGCTGGGGAGGCTTTCTTT
CASSLAGEAFF
>.|.|TRBV5-4|TRBJ2-5
TGTGCCAGCAGCCCGACACTGAACCAAGAGACCCAGTACTTC
CASSPTLNQETQYF
>.|TRBD1|TRBV5-4|TRBJ1-4
TGTGCCAGCAGCTTGGCGGGGACAGGGGTTGAAAAACTGTTTTTT
CASSLAGTGVEKLFF
>.|TRBD2|TRBV14|TRBJ2-7
TGTGCCAGCAGCCAAGTCGGGAGGGAAGCCTACGAGCAGTACTTC
CASSQVGREAYEQYF
>.|TRBD1|TRBV9|TRBJ2-3
TGTGCCAGCAGCGCAGGGGGCCGAGGCACAGATACGCAGTATTTT
CASSAGGRGTDTQYF
>.|.|TRBV9|TRBJ2-5
TGTGCCAGCAGCGTAGGAGGGTCCGAGACCCAGTACTTC
CASSVGGSETQYF
>.|.|TRBV18|TRBJ1-4
TGTGCCAGCTCACCAAGGGAGGATGAAAAACTGTTTTTT
CASSPREDEKLFF
>.|.|TRBV29-1|TRBJ2-3
TGCAGCGCCGTAGTGGGCGACAGCACAGATACGCAGTATTTT
CSAVVGDSTDTQYF
>.|.|TRBV18|TRBJ2-1
TGTGCCAGCTCACCACCGTCATTCAATGAGCAGTTCTTC
CASSPPSFNEQFF
>.|.|TRBV4-1|TRBJ1-4
TGCGCCAGCAGCCAAGCGGAGACAGCAACTAATGAAAAACTGTTTTTT
CASSQAETATNEKLFF
>.|TRBD1|TRBV5-1|TRBJ2-7
TGCGCCAGCAGCTGGAGGACAGGGGCCTACGAGCAGTACTTC
CASSWRTGAYEQYF
>.|.|TRBV2|TRBJ2-2
TGTGCCAGCAGGGAGGGTACTGCTACCGGGGAGCTGTTTTTT
CASREGTATGELFF
>.|.|TRBV2|TRBJ2-3
TGTGCCAGCAGTGAAAAGGGGAGGGGGAGGACAGATACGCAGTATTTT
CASSEKGRGRTDTQYF
>.|TRBD1|TRBV18|TRBJ2-7
TGTGCCAGCTCACCTAGACAGGGGGCGCCCCACGAGCAGTACTTC
CASSPRQGAPHEQYF
>few|.|TRBV10-3|TRBJ2-3
TGTGCCATTCAGAGCGGAAGCACAGATACGCAGTATTTT
CAIQSGSTDTQYF
>.|TRBD1|TRBV5-1|TRBJ2-2
TGCGCCAGCAGCTTGGCGCAGGGGGCCGGGGAGCTGTTTTTT
CASSLAQGAGELFF
>.|TRBD1|TRBV10-3|TRBJ2-7
TGTGCCATCAGTGAGAGGACAGGTCGTGAGTACGAGCAGTACTTC
CAISERTGREYEQYF
>.|.|TRBV10-3|TRBJ2-2
TGTGCCATCAGGGCCGCGGGGAACACCGGGGAGCTGTTTTTT
CAIRAAGNTGELFF
>.|.|TRBV19|TRBJ2-3
TGTGCCAGTAGTATAACGGGGGATACGCAGTATTTT
CASSITGDTQYF
>.|TRBD2|TRBV7-9|TRBJ2-3
TGTGCCAGCAGCTTATCCCTAGCGGATAGCACAGATACGCAGTATTTT
CASSLSLADSTDTQYF
>.|.|TRBV29-1|TRBJ2-7
TGCAGCGTCTGGACAGATTCCTACGAGCAGTACTTC
CSVWTDSYEQYF
>.|TRBD1|TRBV5-1|TRBJ2-5
TGCGCCAGCAGCCGGCGGGACAGGCCAGAGACCCAGTACTTC
CASSRRDRPETQYF
>.|.|TRBV5-1|TRBJ1-6
TGCGCCAGCAGCTTGATATCGGGGAATTCACCCCTCCACTTT
CASSLISGNSPLHF
>.|TRBD2|TRBV5-6|TRBJ2-3
TGTGCCAGCAGCCGGACTAGCGGGGCTAGCACAGATACGCAGTATTTT
CASSRTSGASTDTQYF
>few|.|TRBV20-1|TRBJ2-1
TGCAGTGCTCCTCGGGGAAAGCAGTTCTTC
CSAPRGKQFF
>.|.|TRBV7-9|TRBJ2-6
TGTGCCAGCAGCTTCGTCCGGGGAGGGGCCAACGTCCTGACTTTC
CASSFVRGGANVLTF
>many|TRBD1|TRBV10-2|TRBJ1-6
TGCGCCAGCAGTGAAACAAAACTGACAGGGGGTAATTCACCCCTCCACTTT
CASSETKLTGGNSPLHF
>.|TRBD1|TRBV11-2|TRBJ2-5
TGTGCCAGCAGCTTAGTGAGGACAGGGGGCCAAGAGACCCAGTACTTC
CASSLVRTGGQETQYF
>few|TRBD2|TRBV5-5|TRBJ2-3
TGTGCCAGCAGCTTGGGTGGGGGGGACCACACAGATACGCAGTATTTT
CASSLGGGDHTDTQYF
>.|TRBD1|TRBV15|TRBJ2-6
TGTGCCACCAGTAGGGGACAGGTTGCGGCCTCTGGGGCCAACGTCCTGACTTTC
CATSRGQVAASGANVLTF
>.|.|TRBV2|TRBJ1-5
TGTGCCAGCAGTGAGGAAGGACAGAAAAATCAGCCCCAGCATTTT
CASSEEGQKNQPQHF
>.|TRBD1|TRBV6-5|TRBJ1-6
TGTGCCAGCAAGACAGGGCCGTATAATTCACCCCTCCACTTT
CASKTGPYNSPLHF
>.|TRBD2|TRBV10-1|TRBJ2-1
TGCGCCAGCAGTGAGTCACTAGCGGGACTTAATGAGCAGTTCTTC
CASSESLAGLNEQFF
>.|.|TRBV7-9|TRBJ1-2
TGTGCCAGCAGCTTCGTGAGTTATGGCTACACCTTC
CASSFVSYGYTF
>.|.|TRBV18|TRBJ2-7
TGTGCCAGCTCACCACCACTTAAGGGGGCCTACGAGCAGTACTTC
CASSPPLKGAYEQYF